This is a list of T cell receptor beta chains from one sample in a study of shared clonotypes between healthy human individuals. This table comes from immunoSEQ multiplex PCR, and its TCRdb copy is limited to in-frame clones, with some not included. The sample carries about 2,500,000 clones, about 92% recorded once. The sequencing input was naive CD4+ T cells sorted from blood. The receptor source for this set is a man in his late teens or twenties in good health. Both conserved end residues are part of each CDR3. The order of the fields is clone size, J gene, V gene, D gene, CDR3 DNA, CDR3 protein. D genes are given only for firm matches. Rows give clone size only sometimes, using once, few, many, or a class for an expanded clone.

>NA|TRBJ1-5|TRBV28|NA
TGTGCCAGTTCGGATTATAGCAATCAGCCCCAGCATTTT
CASSDYSNQPQHF
>NA|TRBJ2-2|TRBV23-1|TRBD1
TGCGCCAGCAGTCAATCCCGGGACAGGGGGTCCACCGGGGAGCTGTTTTTT
CASSQSRDRGSTGELFF
>NA|TRBJ2-7|TRBV11-3|TRBD1
TGTGCCAGCAGCCTCACGACAGGGAACTCCTACGAGCAGTACTTC
CASSLTTGNSYEQYF
>NA|TRBJ2-5|TRBV30|NA
TGTGCCTGGAGTGTAGGCGGGGGCGCAGGGACCCAGTACTTC
CAWSVGGGAGTQYF
>NA|TRBJ1-5|TRBV18|NA
TGTGCCAGCTCACCAGGAAATCAGCCCCAGCATTTT
CASSPGNQPQHF
>once|TRBJ2-6|TRBV5-6|TRBD1
TGTGCCAGCATCCGGGTGGGGACAGTTGGGGCCAACGTCCTGACTTTC
CASIRVGTVGANVLTF
>NA|TRBJ1-6|TRBV28|NA
TGTGCCAGCAGTTTAACCCCCTCGGGTTCACCCCTCCACTTT
CASSLTPSGSPLHF
>NA|TRBJ2-4|TRBV6-1|NA
TGTGCCAGCAGTACGGTAGGGGGCAAAAACATTCAGTACTTC
CASSTVGGKNIQYF
>once|TRBJ2-5|TRBV6-5|TRBD2
TGTGCCAGCAGTTATTCCACTAGCGGGAGCGGGGAGACCCAGTACTTC
CASSYSTSGSGETQYF
>NA|TRBJ1-4|TRBV25-1|NA
TGTGCCAGCAGTGAAGGAAGGGGACTGAATGAAAAACTGTTTTTT
CASSEGRGLNEKLFF
>NA|TRBJ1-1|TRBV5-8|NA
TGTGCCAGCATTAACACTGAAGCTTTCTTT
CASINTEAFF
>NA|TRBJ2-2|TRBV7-9|TRBD2
TGTGCCAGCTCCCGTCTAGCGGGGGGGCCCGAGAGGGAGCTGTTTTTT
CASSRLAGGPERELFF
>NA|TRBJ2-2|TRBV6-6|TRBD2
TGTGCCAGCCACGTAGCGGGAGGGTCCGGGGAGCTGTTTTTT
CASHVAGGSGELFF
>NA|TRBJ1-2|TRBV2|NA
TGTGCCAGCAGTGGGGGGAGAGGGTATGACTATGGCTACACCTTC
CASSGGRGYDYGYTF
>NA|TRBJ2-7|TRBV9|TRBD1
TGTGCCAGCAGCGTAGGACAGGGCCTTTACGAGCAGTACTTC
CASSVGQGLYEQYF
>once|TRBJ1-2|TRBV10-3|NA
TGTGCCATCAGTGAGTCCGGCAGGATTAACTATGGCTACACCTTC
CAISESGRINYGYTF
>NA|TRBJ2-7|TRBV9|NA
TGTGCCAGCAGCGTAGGTGCTAGCGACTCCTACGAGCAGTACTTC
CASSVGASDSYEQYF
>few|TRBJ1-1|TRBV10-3|NA
TGTGCCATCAGTGGGATGGTGAACACTGAAGCTTTCTTT
CAISGMVNTEAFF
>NA|TRBJ2-5|TRBV7-2|NA
TGTGCCAGCAGCTTAGTGGGACAAGAGACCCAGTACTTC
CASSLVGQETQYF
>NA|TRBJ2-5|TRBV4-1|NA
TGCGCCAGCAGCCAAGGAGAGTCGGGAATGGAGACCCGGTACTTC
CASSQGESGMETRYF
>NA|TRBJ1-2|TRBV9|NA
TGTGCCAGCAGCTCCCCGGGGGCCTATGGCTACACCTTC
CASSSPGAYGYTF
>NA|TRBJ2-2|TRBV19|NA
TGTGCCAGTAGTCGGGGGTACACCGGGGAGCTGTTTTTT
CASSRGYTGELFF
>NA|TRBJ1-3|TRBV7-2|NA
TGTGCCAGCAGCGAACAGGGCTTTGGAAACACCATATATTTT
CASSEQGFGNTIYF
>NA|TRBJ2-1|TRBV28|TRBD1
TGTGCCAGCAGCCAAGGGGGACAGGGGCAATCCTACAATGAGCAGTTCTTC
CASSQGGQGQSYNEQFF
>NA|TRBJ2-4|TRBV7-2|TRBD1
TGTGCCAGCAGCATAAGACAGGGGTTAGCGAACATTCAGTACTTC
CASSIRQGLANIQYF
>NA|TRBJ1-2|TRBV5-6|TRBD1
TGTGCCAGCAGCTTACGGACAGGGTCTAATTTCGGCTACACCTTC
CASSLRTGSNFGYTF
>NA|TRBJ1-1|TRBV27|NA
TGTGCCAGCAGTTCCCAGGGTTTGGGCAACACTGAAGCTTTCTTT
CASSSQGLGNTEAFF
>NA|TRBJ2-1|TRBV19|TRBD2
TGTGCCAGTAGTACTCGACTAGCGGGTGGAAATGAGCAGTTCTTC
CASSTRLAGGNEQFF
>NA|TRBJ1-3|TRBV5-4|NA
TGTGCCAGCAGCTCCATAACCTCTGGAAACACCATATATTTT
CASSSITSGNTIYF
>NA|TRBJ2-6|TRBV7-9|NA
TGTGCCAGCAGCTTTGCTACAGGGAGAACTGGGGCCAACGTCCTGACTTTC
CASSFATGRTGANVLTF
>NA|TRBJ1-1|TRBV6-6|NA
TGTGCCAGCAGGGCAAAGAGGGACACTGAAGCTTTCTTT
CASRAKRDTEAFF
>NA|TRBJ1-5|TRBV7-5|NA
TGTGCCAGAAGCTTAGAGGGGAAAGGGCAGGACAATCAGCCCCAGCATTTT
CARSLEGKGQDNQPQHF
>NA|TRBJ2-4|TRBV6-5|TRBD1
TGTGCCAGCAGCCCTCAGGGGGCTGGGAACATTCAGTACTTC
CASSPQGAGNIQYF
>once|TRBJ1-2|TRBV18|TRBD1
TGTGCCAGCTCACCATTCCTGGGACAGCAACTAGCTAACTATGGCTACACCTTC
CASSPFLGQQLANYGYTF
>NA|TRBJ2-3|TRBV19|TRBD2
TGTGCCAGTAGTCCGACTAGCGGGGGGATAGATACGCAGTATTTT
CASSPTSGGIDTQYF
>NA|TRBJ1-1|TRBV10-1|TRBD1
TGCGCCAGCCAGCGGACAGGGGGCACTGAAGCTTTCTTT
CASQRTGGTEAFF